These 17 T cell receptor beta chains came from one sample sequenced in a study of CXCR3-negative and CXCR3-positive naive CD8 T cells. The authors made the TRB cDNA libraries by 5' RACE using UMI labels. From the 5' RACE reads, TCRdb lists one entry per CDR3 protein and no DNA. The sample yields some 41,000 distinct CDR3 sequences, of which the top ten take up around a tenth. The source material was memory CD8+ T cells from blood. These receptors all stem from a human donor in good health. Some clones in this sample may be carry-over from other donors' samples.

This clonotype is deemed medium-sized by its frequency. CDR3: CASSYIWGEQETQYF. J is TRBJ2-5 and V is TRBV7-9; TCRdb picks TRBD1, but there is no DNA to check that call. The CDR3 extends over 15 amino acids. The V gene's germline CDR1 is SEHNR and CDR2 FQNEAQ (reference sequence). Filled out from reference TRBV7-9 and TRBJ2-5, the complete variable domain reads DTGVSQNPRHKITKRGQNVTFRCDPISEHNRLYWYRQTLGQGPEFLTYFQNEAQLEKSRLLSDRFSAERPKGSFSTLEIQRTEQGDSAMYLCASSYIWGEQETQYFGPGTRLLVL.

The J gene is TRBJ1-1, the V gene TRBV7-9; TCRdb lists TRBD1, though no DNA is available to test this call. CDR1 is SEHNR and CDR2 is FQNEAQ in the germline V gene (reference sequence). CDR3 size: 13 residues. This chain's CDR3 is CASSIDGGREAFF.

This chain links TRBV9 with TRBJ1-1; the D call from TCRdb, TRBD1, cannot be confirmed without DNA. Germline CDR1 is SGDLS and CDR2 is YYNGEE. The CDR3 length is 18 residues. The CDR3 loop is CASSVSFRAGDMNTEAFF. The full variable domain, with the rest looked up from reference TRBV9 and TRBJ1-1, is DSGVTQTPKHLITATGQRVTLRCSPRSGDLSVYWYQQSLDQGLQFLIQYYNGEERAKGNILERFSAQQFPDLHSELNLSSLELGDSALYFCASSVSFRAGDMNTEAFFGQGTRLTVV.

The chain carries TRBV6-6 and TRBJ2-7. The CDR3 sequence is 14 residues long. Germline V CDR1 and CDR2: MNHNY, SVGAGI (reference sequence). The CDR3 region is CASSTSLESYEQYF.

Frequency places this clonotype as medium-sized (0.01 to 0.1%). Here the CDR3 reads CASSETQVYQPQHF. The rearrangement uses TRBV10-2 and TRBJ1-5. The germline V gene has CDR1 WSHSY and CDR2 SAAADI. CDR3 length equals 14 residues.

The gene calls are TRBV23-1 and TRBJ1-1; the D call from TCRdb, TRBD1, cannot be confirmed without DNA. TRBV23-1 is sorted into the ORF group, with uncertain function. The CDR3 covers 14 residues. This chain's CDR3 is CASTHRFSGFEAFF.

CDR3 protein: CASSPGNEQFF. The chain is built from TRBV18 and TRBJ2-1. This CDR3 has 11 residues. The germline CDR1 and CDR2 sequences are KGHSH and LQKENI.

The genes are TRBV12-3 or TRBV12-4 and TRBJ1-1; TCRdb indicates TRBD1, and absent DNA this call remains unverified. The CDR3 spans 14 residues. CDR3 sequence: CASSSDGTEGEAFF.

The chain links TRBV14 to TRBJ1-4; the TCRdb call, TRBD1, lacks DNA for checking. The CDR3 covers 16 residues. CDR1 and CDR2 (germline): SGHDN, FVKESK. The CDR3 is CASSQESDRAGEKLFF. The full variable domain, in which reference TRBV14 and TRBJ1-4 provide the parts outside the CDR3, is EAGVTQFPSHSVIEKGQTVTLRCDPISGHDNLYWYRRVMGKEIKFLLHFVKESKQDESGMPNNRFLAERTGGTYSTLKVQPAELEDSGVYFCASSQESDRAGEKLFFGSGTQLSVL.

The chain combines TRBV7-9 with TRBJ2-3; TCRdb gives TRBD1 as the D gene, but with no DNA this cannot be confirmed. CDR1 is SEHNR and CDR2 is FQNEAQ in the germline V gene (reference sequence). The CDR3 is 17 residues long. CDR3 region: CASSLAPGQGITDTQYF.

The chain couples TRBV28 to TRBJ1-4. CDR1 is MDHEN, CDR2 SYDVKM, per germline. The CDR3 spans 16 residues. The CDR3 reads CASSLSIGTRREKLFF.

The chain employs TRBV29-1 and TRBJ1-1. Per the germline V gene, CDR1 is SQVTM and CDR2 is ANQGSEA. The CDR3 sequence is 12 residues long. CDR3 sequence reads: CSVLAGNTEAFF.

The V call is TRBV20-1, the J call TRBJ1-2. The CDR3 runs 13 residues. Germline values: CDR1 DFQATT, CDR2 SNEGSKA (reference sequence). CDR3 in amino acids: CSARTREYYGYTF.

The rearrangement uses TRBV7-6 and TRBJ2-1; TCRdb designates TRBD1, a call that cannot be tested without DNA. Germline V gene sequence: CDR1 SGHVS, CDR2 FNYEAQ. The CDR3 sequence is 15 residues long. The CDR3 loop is CASSLYETGVNEQFF.

The CDR3: CASGAQGAYNQPQHF. This chain uses TRBV27 with TRBJ1-5; TCRdb's D call, TRBD1, is unchecked because there is no DNA. Germline values: CDR1 MNHEY, CDR2 SMNVEV (reference sequence). The CDR3 sequence is 15 residues long.

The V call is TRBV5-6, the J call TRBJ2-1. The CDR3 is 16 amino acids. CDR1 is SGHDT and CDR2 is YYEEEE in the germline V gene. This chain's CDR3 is CASSLWASSSYNEQFF. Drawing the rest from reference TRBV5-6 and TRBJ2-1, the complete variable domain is DAGVTQSPTHLIKTRGQQVTLRCSPKSGHDTVSWYQQALGQGPQFIFQYYEEEERQRGNFPDRFSGHQFPNYSSELNVNALLLGDSALYLCASSLWASSSYNEQFFGPGTRLTVL.

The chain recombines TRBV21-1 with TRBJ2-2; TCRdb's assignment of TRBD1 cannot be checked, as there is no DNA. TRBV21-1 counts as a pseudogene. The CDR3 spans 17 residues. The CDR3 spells CASSDFTGTGDSGELFF.